A single sample is the source of the 17 T cell receptor beta chains below, sequenced in a study of blood T cells in healthy people across ages. The second PCR ran about 6 to 11 cycles with a sample-barcoded 5' primer and J-beta primers. TCRdb itself ran the 5' RACE reads through MiXCR, one entry per CDR3 protein. The data contain approximately 670,000 distinct CDR3 sequences, roughly 43% of them singletons. The sequencing input was blood. These receptors came from a man older than 75 in good health.

The CDR3 DNA reads TGTGCCAGCAAACAGGGACCCGGGGAGTACTACGAGCAGTACTTC. It yields the protein CASKQGPGEYYEQYF. The chain employs TRBV11-2 and TRBJ2-7; possibly TRBD1 for D (6 bases). Germline V gene sequence: CDR1 SGHAT, CDR2 FQNNGV. Trimming cost V 7 bases and J 3 bases, with 19 bases left between them. This CDR3 has 15 amino acids.

CDR3 sequence: CSASLAGTGVSDTQYF. The CDR3 coding sequence is TGCAGTGCTTCACTAGCCGGGACAGGGGTTTCAGATACGCAGTATTTT. V and J are TRBV20-1 and TRBJ2-3; 10 bases map to TRBD1. The CDR3 loop spans 16 amino acids. CDR1 and CDR2 (germline): DFQATT, SNEGSKA (reference sequence). Losses at the gene ends were 5 bases for V and 4 bases for J; bases not matched to a gene: 12.

V usage is TRBV29-1 and J usage is TRBJ1-2; D gene unclear. This CDR3 has 13 amino acids. Deletions cut 4 bases from V and 2 bases from J, with 11 bases between. CDR1 and CDR2 from the germline V gene are SQVTM and ANQGSEA. CDR3 protein: CSVVEGLNYGYTF. The CDR3 DNA sequence: TGCAGCGTTGTGGAAGGGTTAAACTATGGCTACACCTTC.

This clonotype came up a few times. This chain uses TRBV20-1 with TRBJ2-2, with 9 nucleotides matching TRBD1. Looked up from germline, CDR1 is DFQATT and CDR2 is SNEGSKA (reference sequence). This CDR3 contains 14 residues. Losses at the gene ends were 2 bases for V and 6 bases for J; bases not matched to a gene: 4. CDR3 loop: CSARRDRAAGELFF. The CDR3 region has the DNA TGCAGTGCTAGACGGGACAGGGCGGCCGGGGAGCTGTTTTTT.

V usage is TRBV7-8 and J usage is TRBJ1-4; D is unresolved. V lost 4 bases to trimming and J lost 2 bases, with 8 bases between them. Per the germline V gene, CDR1 is SGHVS and CDR2 is FQNEAQ. This CDR3 has 14 residues. The CDR3 protein is CASSSRETNEKLFF. The CDR3 DNA sequence: TGTGCCAGCAGCTCCCGGGAGACTAATGAAAAACTGTTTTTT.

The rearrangement uses TRBV5-1 and TRBJ2-1; either TRBD1 or TRBD2 may supply D (5 bases each). The CDR3 is made up of 14 amino acids. Trimming stripped 6 bases from V and 4 bases from J, with 14 bases between. The germline V gene encodes CDR1 SGHRS and CDR2 YFSETQ. The CDR3 coding sequence is TGCGCCAGCATCCGGGACCCCGGGTACAATGAGCAGTTCTTC. Translated: CASIRDPGYNEQFF.

The chain is built from TRBV28 and TRBJ2-6; D might be TRBD1 or TRBD2, each matching 5 bases. CDR1 and CDR2 from the germline V gene are MDHEN and SYDVKM. The CDR3 loop spans 16 amino acids. V gave up 5 bases and J gave up 2 bases, with 13 bases separating them. The CDR3: CASSLHGDPGANVLTF. In nucleotides, the CDR3 is TGTGCCAGCAGTCTCCACGGGGACCCTGGGGCCAACGTCCTGACTTTC.

In this sample, this clonotype turned up a few times. The V call is TRBV20-1, the J call TRBJ2-7; D possibly corresponds to TRBD1 (5 bases). V dropped 6 bases and J dropped 0 bases, with 15 bases sitting between them. Germline V gives CDR1 DFQATT, CDR2 SNEGSKA (reference sequence). The CDR3 has 14 residues. The chain's CDR3 is CSAESTGSSYEQYF. The DNA of the CDR3 is TGCAGTGCAGAATCCACAGGAAGCTCCTACGAGCAGTACTTC.

The chain recombines TRBV7-2 with TRBJ2-7, with TRBD2 matching over 13 bases. There are 15 residues in the CDR3. V gave up 5 bases and J gave up 9 bases; unmatched junction bases: 10. Looked up from germline, CDR1 is SGHTA and CDR2 is FQGNSA. In DNA form, the CDR3 reads TGTGCCAGCAGCCCACGGACTAGCGGGAGTTTTCGGCAGTACTTC. Residues: CASSPRTSGSFRQYF.

Only a few counts were recorded for this clonotype. The chain couples TRBV20-1 to TRBJ1-4; the D is unclear. The CDR3 totals 13 residues. V was shortened by 3 bases and J by 10 bases, with 15 bases between the two germline ends. From germline, CDR1 is DFQATT and CDR2 SNEGSKA (reference sequence). The CDR3 nucleotides read TGCAGTGCTAGTACCTCTCTTGGCTCAAAACTGTTTTTT. It codes for CSASTSLGSKLFF.

The table lists this clonotype with a few counts. The chain is built from TRBV2 and TRBJ2-5, with D possibly matching TRBD2 (6 bases). Trimming cost V 4 bases and J 4 bases, with 10 bases left between them. The CDR3 consists of 13 residues. Germline V CDR1 and CDR2: SNHLY, FYNNEI. The CDR3 coding sequence is TGTGCCAGCAGTGTTCCAGCGGGAGAGACCCAGTACTTC. This sequence encodes CASSVPAGETQYF.

On this clonotype itself: A much larger clone sits a single nucleotide away, making a read error possible. This chain connects TRBV29-1 to TRBJ2-5; the D gene is possibly TRBD2 (5 bases). The CDR3 runs 15 residues. V was trimmed by 3 bases and J by 11 bases, leaving 25 bases between them. Germline V lookup: CDR1 SQVTM, CDR2 ANQGSEA. CDR3 DNA sequence: TGCAGCGTTGATAGCGTTTCTGGGGTGGCCAATGAGCAGTACTTC. This encodes CSVDSVSGVANEQYF.

This clonotype was observed a few times. This chain connects TRBV11-2 to TRBJ2-1; TRBD1 aligns across 11 bases. The J segment lost 8 bases and the V segment lost 5 bases, leaving 11 bases of the junction unmatched. Germline CDR1 and CDR2: SGHAT and FQNNGV. The CDR3 loop spans 16 amino acids. In DNA, the CDR3 is TGTGCCAGCAGCCAACGGACAGGGGGCCTCCTCGATGAGCAGTTCTTC. Translation gives CASSQRTGGLLDEQFF.

Concerning this clonotype: Since a much larger clone is just one base distant, this may be a read error. The chain carries TRBV20-1 and TRBJ2-7, with TRBD1 identical over 9 bases. The trim removed 1 base at V and 3 bases at J, leaving 7 bases unmatched. The CDR3 consists of 15 residues. In germline, CDR1 is DFQATT, CDR2 SNEGSKA (reference sequence). CDR3 residues: CSARVGQGLDYEQYF. CDR3 coding DNA: TGCAGTGCTAGAGTGGGACAGGGATTGGACTACGAGCAGTACTTC.

This clonotype was observed a single time. V is TRBV20-1 and J is TRBJ2-3; TRBD2 matches 10 bases. The ends lost 6 bases at V and 0 bases at J; junction bases unmatched: 15. The CDR3 is 18 amino acids. Germline V gene sequence: CDR1 DFQATT, CDR2 SNEGSKA (reference sequence). The CDR3 reads CSAHGGPSGGLSTDTQYF. CDR3 coding DNA: TGCAGTGCCCATGGGGGACCTAGCGGGGGCCTTAGCACAGATACGCAGTATTTT.

The chain uses TRBV15 and TRBJ1-2, with TRBD1 matching 8 bases. The V gene end was trimmed by 2 bases and the J gene end by 2 bases; junction bases not matched to a gene: 4. Germline V gene sequence: CDR1 LNHNV, CDR2 YYDKDF (reference sequence). This CDR3 is 15 amino acids long. The CDR3 reads CATSRTGGSNYGYTF. As DNA, the CDR3 is TGTGCCACCAGCAGAACAGGGGGGTCGAACTATGGCTACACCTTC.

The chain recombines TRBV20-1 with TRBJ1-2, with D possibly matching TRBD1 (5 bases). The CDR3 has 13 amino acids. Germline V gives CDR1 DFQATT, CDR2 SNEGSKA (reference sequence). Trimming cost V 5 bases and J 7 bases, with 17 bases left between them. CDR3 nucleotides: TGCAGTGCTCATGGGGGGGATCGGATTGGCTACACCTTC. This encodes CSAHGGDRIGYTF.